These 24 T cell receptor beta chains originate from one sample sequenced in a study of blood T cell repertoires in COVID-19. Libraries were prepared by immunoSEQ multiplex PCR; TCRdb keeps only in-frame clonotypes and omits some of them. Here the sample spans about 220,000 clones, almost 85% being singletons. The sample taken for sequencing was peripheral blood. The receptor set was obtained from a woman aged 70 to 79 with COVID-19, enrolled during active disease.

V gene TRBV24-1 combines with J gene TRBJ2-1; D not resolved. Trimming stripped 4 bases from V and 5 bases from J, with 8 bases between. The CDR3 runs 13 residues. Germline V gives CDR1 KGHDR, CDR2 SFDVKD. The CDR3 protein is CATSERSHNEQFF. In nucleotides, the CDR3 is TGTGCCACCAGTGAAAGAAGCCACAATGAGCAGTTCTTC.

This rearrangement joins TRBV5-1 to TRBJ1-1, with a tentative D call TRBD1 (6 bases). V shed 4 bases and J shed 1 base, with 17 bases lying between them. Germline V gene data show CDR1 as SGHRS and CDR2 as YFSETQ. CDR3 length equals 16 residues. CDR3 sequence (DNA): TGCGCCAGCAGCCATCGGACCGCGGGGGCGAACACTGAAGCTTTCTTT. Its translation: CASSHRTAGANTEAFF.

The chain joins TRBV19 to TRBJ1-5; D perhaps matches TRBD1 (6 bases). The germline V gene encodes CDR1 LNHDA and CDR2 SQIVND (reference sequence). The CDR3 runs 16 residues. V was cut by 6 bases and J by 4 bases, with 19 bases left in between. The CDR3, as DNA: TGTGCCAGTAGCACGACCCGACAGGCCTTTAATCAGCCCCAGCATTTT. This codes for CASSTTRQAFNQPQHF.

The rearrangement joins TRBV7-8 to TRBJ2-7, with TRBD2 identical over 9 bases. With 1 base clipped from V and 2 bases from J, the junction kept 6 bases outside the gene matches. CDR1 is SGHVS, CDR2 FQNEAQ, per germline. The CDR3 loop spans 16 amino acids. CDR3 sequence reads: CASSLVSASGAYEQYF. The DNA for the CDR3 is TGTGCCAGCAGCTTAGTCTCTGCTAGCGGGGCCTACGAGCAGTACTTC.

The chain joins TRBV2 to TRBJ2-5, with D possibly TRBD1 on 5 matching bases. V lost 5 bases and J 0 bases, leaving 10 bases between the germline ends. The V gene's germline CDR1 is SNHLY and CDR2 FYNNEI. The CDR3 sequence is 14 residues long. CDR3 sequence: CASSRQWNQETQYF. The CDR3 nucleotides read TGTGCCAGCAGTCGACAGTGGAACCAAGAGACCCAGTACTTC. Based on the CDR3 plus reference TRBV2 and TRBJ2-5, the full variable domain is EPEVTQTPSHQVTQMGQEVILRCVPISNHLYFYWYRQILGQKVEFLVSFYNNEISEKSEIFDDQFSVERPDGSNFTLKIRSTKLEDSAMYFCASSRQWNQETQYFGPGTRLLVL.

The chain combines TRBV12-5 with TRBJ2-2; 9 bases map to TRBD1. The CDR3 spans 15 residues. Germline loops: CDR1 LGHNT, CDR2 FRNRAP. The ends lost 5 bases at V and 3 bases at J; junction bases unmatched: 4. CDR3 coding DNA: TGTGCTAGTGGTAAGGACAGGGGTGACACCGGGGAGCTGTTTTTT. Amino acid sequence: CASGKDRGDTGELFF.

The V call is TRBV24-1, the J call TRBJ1-1; TRBD1 matches at 7 bases. The CDR3 extends over 15 amino acids. V was clipped by 3 bases and J by 3 bases; unmatched bases: 6. Per germline, CDR1 KGHDR and CDR2 SFDVKD. The DNA for the CDR3 is TGTGCCACCAGTGATCCGAGACAGGGTGACACTGAAGCTTTCTTT. The encoded protein is CATSDPRQGDTEAFF.

This chain links TRBV3-1 (or the pseudogene TRBV3-2) with TRBJ1-2, with D perhaps TRBD1 (6 bases). Germline values: CDR1 LGHDT, CDR2 YNNKEL (reference sequence). The CDR3 is 15 amino acids. V was cut by 4 bases and J by 4 bases, with 16 bases left in between. The CDR3 is CASSPAAGAGYGYTF. The CDR3 coding sequence is TGTGCCAGCAGCCCAGCCGCGGGGGCAGGCTATGGCTACACCTTC.

This chain connects TRBV19 to TRBJ1-3; tentative D call: TRBD1 (5 bases). The CDR3 is 17 residues long. V gave up 2 bases and J gave up 0 bases, with 14 bases separating them. Germline loops: CDR1 LNHDA, CDR2 SQIVND (reference sequence). The CDR3 sequence is CASSINTGSSSGNTIYF. CDR3 bases: TGTGCCAGTAGTATAAATACAGGCTCGAGCTCTGGAAACACCATATATTTT.

The chain employs TRBV19 and TRBJ2-1; 9 bases line up with TRBD1. This CDR3 comprises 15 residues. The V gene's germline CDR1 is LNHDA and CDR2 SQIVND (reference sequence). The trim removed 2 bases at V and 3 bases at J, leaving 2 bases unmatched. The CDR3, as DNA: TGTGCCAGTAGTATAACAGGGGGCGTCTACAATGAGCAGTTCTTC. Amino acid sequence: CASSITGGVYNEQFF. Variable domain in full (rest from reference TRBV19 and TRBJ2-1): DGGITQSPKYLFRKEGQNVTLSCEQNLNHDAMYWYRQDPGQGLRLIYYSQIVNDFQKGDIAEGYSVSREKKESFPLTVTSAQKNPTAFYLCASSITGGVYNEQFFGPGTRLTVL.

The chain is built from TRBV6-2 or TRBV6-3 and TRBJ1-1; TRBD1 aligns across 7 bases. CDR3 length equals 12 residues. The trim removed 2 bases at V and 7 bases at J, leaving 1 base unmatched. Germline V gene lookup returns CDR1 MNHEY and CDR2 SVGEGT. The CDR3 reads CASSYHRGEAFF. DNA for the CDR3: TGTGCCAGCAGTTACCACAGGGGTGAAGCTTTCTTT.

The CDR3 sequence: CASSQAGQGAVKSEQYF. The DNA of the CDR3 is TGCGCCAGCAGCCAAGCGGGGCAGGGGGCCGTAAAAAGCGAGCAGTACTTC. The V call is TRBV4-3, the J call TRBJ2-7; 8 bases line up with TRBD1. Germline CDR1 and CDR2: LGHNA and YSLEER. The CDR3 runs 17 residues. The junction had 14 bases not matched to a gene; V was cut back by 1 base and J by 6 bases.

This rearrangement joins TRBV7-9 to TRBJ2-5, with D hard to call. V gave up 1 base and J gave up 5 bases, with 11 bases separating them. The length of the CDR3 is 14 residues. Germline V gene sequence: CDR1 SEHNR, CDR2 FQNEAQ (reference sequence). CDR3 in DNA: TGTGCCAGCAGCTTAGTCCTAGGTGGGGAGACCCAGTACTTC. Residues: CASSLVLGGETQYF. Variable domain in full (rest from reference TRBV7-9 and TRBJ2-5): DTGVSQNPRHKITKRGQNVTFRCDPISEHNRLYWYRQTLGQGPEFLTYFQNEAQLEKSRLLSDRFSAERPKGSFSTLEIQRTEQGDSAMYLCASSLVLGGETQYFGPGTRLLVL.

This clone was found a few times. The CDR3 here is CASRLPKVEAFF. CDR3 nucleotide sequence: TGTGCCAGCAGACTACCTAAGGTTGAAGCTTTCTTT. The chain uses TRBV2 and TRBJ1-1, with D unclear. Trimming took 6 bases from V and 7 from J, leaving 12 bases between them. The germline CDR1 and CDR2 sequences are SNHLY and FYNNEI. The CDR3 contains 12 residues.

This rearrangement joins TRBV11-3 to TRBJ2-2, with unresolved D. Trimming cost V 5 bases and J 5 bases, with 9 bases left between them. This CDR3 is 13 amino acids long. CDR1 is SGHNT and CDR2 is YENEEA in the germline V gene. DNA of the CDR3: TGTGCCAGCAGCCCCCTCGTTACCGGGGAGCTGTTTTTT. Residues: CASSPLVTGELFF.

The chain joins TRBV19 to TRBJ1-4; TRBD1 aligns across 7 bases. This CDR3 has 18 amino acids. Germline V CDR1 and CDR2: LNHDA, SQIVND (reference sequence). V dropped 4 bases and J dropped 4; count of bases not matched to a gene: 15. CDR3 region: CASSTGLYPGTVNEKLFF. CDR3 coding DNA: TGTGCCAGTAGTACCGGATTATATCCCGGGACAGTTAATGAAAAACTGTTTTTT.

J is TRBJ2-1 and V is TRBV7-2, with unresolved D. The ends were cut back, 5 bases at V and 2 bases at J, with 13 bases in the middle. Per germline, CDR1 SGHTA and CDR2 FQGNSA. This CDR3 is built from 15 residues. CDR3 amino acids: CASSPDRLAYNEQFF. The CDR3, as DNA: TGTGCCAGCAGCCCGGATCGACTCGCCTACAATGAGCAGTTCTTC.

The CDR3 DNA reads TGTGCCAGCAGTTACGAATCCGTATGGGGAGTCTCTGGGGCCAACGTCCTGACTTTC. Encoded protein: CASSYESVWGVSGANVLTF. The V call is TRBV6-2 or TRBV6-3, the J call TRBJ2-6, with D possibly being TRBD2 (5 bases). This CDR3 has 19 residues. Germline CDR1 reads MNHEY; CDR2 reads SVGEGT. Between the trimmed V and J ends, which lost 2 bases and 0 bases, there was a span of 17 bases.

The chain recombines TRBV19 with TRBJ2-7; 7 bases agree with TRBD1. The CDR3 totals 14 residues. CDR1 and CDR2 (germline): LNHDA, SQIVND (reference sequence). The ends lost 3 bases at V and 2 bases at J; junction bases unmatched: 4. CDR3 sequence (DNA): TGTGCCAGTAGTATCGGGACAGCCCCCTACGAGCAGTACTTC. Encoded protein: CASSIGTAPYEQYF.

The table lists this clone with a count of one. J is TRBJ2-7 and V is TRBV29-1, with 9 bases lining up with TRBD1. Germline trimming cut 3 bases from V and 3 bases from J; bases unmatched to any gene: 3. Germline CDR1 reads SQVTM; CDR2 reads ANQGSEA. The CDR3 has 13 residues. The CDR3 sequence is CSVEGQGVYEQYF. CDR3 sequence (DNA): TGCAGCGTTGAGGGACAGGGTGTCTACGAGCAGTACTTC.

This clone was seen more than once but under ten times. V and J are TRBV18 and TRBJ2-7, with D possibly matching TRBD1 (6 bases). The germline gives CDR1 KGHSH, CDR2 LQKENI. The CDR3 is 13 residues long. The ends were cut back, 2 bases at V and 3 bases at J, with 8 bases in the middle. CDR3 sequence: CASSPGQNYEQYF. In DNA form, the CDR3 reads TGTGCCAGCTCACCAGGACAGAACTACGAGCAGTACTTC.

The V and J genes are TRBV7-3 and TRBJ2-7, with D perhaps matching TRBD1 (6 bases). The CDR3 runs to 15 residues. The V end lost 1 base, the J end lost 5 bases, and 15 bases lay between the germline ends. Germline V gene sequence: CDR1 SGHTA, CDR2 FQGTGA. The CDR3 bases are TGTGCCAGCAGCTTAATGGGGGCTAGCACCAACGAGCAGTACTTC. Encoded protein: CASSLMGASTNEQYF.

The rearrangement uses TRBV28 and TRBJ1-1; tentative D call: TRBD1 (5 bases). Germline CDR1 and CDR2: MDHEN and SYDVKM. This CDR3 spans 12 amino acids. The V end was cut by 6 bases, the J end by 5 bases, with 10 bases between. The CDR3 sequence: CASRRGGTEAFF. CDR3 coding DNA: TGTGCCAGCAGGCGGGGGGGTACTGAAGCTTTCTTT.

The chain uses TRBV19 and TRBJ1-5, with D possibly being TRBD1 (6 bases). Trimming removed 4 bases from V and 5 bases from J, with 12 bases in between. Germline lookup yields CDR1 LNHDA and CDR2 SQIVND (reference sequence). The CDR3 consists of 14 residues. The CDR3 nucleotides read TGTGCCAGTAGTACGGAACAGGGCCATCAGCCCCAGCATTTT. As protein: CASSTEQGHQPQHF.